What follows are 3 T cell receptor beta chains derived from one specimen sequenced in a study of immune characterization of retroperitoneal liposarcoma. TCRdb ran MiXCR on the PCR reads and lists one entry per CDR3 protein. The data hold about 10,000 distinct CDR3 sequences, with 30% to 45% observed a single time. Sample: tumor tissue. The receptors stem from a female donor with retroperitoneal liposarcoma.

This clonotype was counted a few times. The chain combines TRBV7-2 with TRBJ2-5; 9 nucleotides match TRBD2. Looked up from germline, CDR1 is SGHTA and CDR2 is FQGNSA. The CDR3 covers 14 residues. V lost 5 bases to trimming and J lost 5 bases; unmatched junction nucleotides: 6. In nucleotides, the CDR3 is TGTGCCAGCAGCCCCGGCGGGAGGGGGGAGACCCAGTACTTC. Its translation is CASSPGGRGETQYF. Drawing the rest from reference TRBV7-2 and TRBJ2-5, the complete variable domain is GAGVSQSPSNKVTEKGKDVELRCDPISGHTALYWYRQSLGQGLEFLIYFQGNSAPDKSGLPSDRFSAERTGGSVSTLTIQRTQQEDSAVYLCASSPGGRGETQYFGPGTRLLVL.

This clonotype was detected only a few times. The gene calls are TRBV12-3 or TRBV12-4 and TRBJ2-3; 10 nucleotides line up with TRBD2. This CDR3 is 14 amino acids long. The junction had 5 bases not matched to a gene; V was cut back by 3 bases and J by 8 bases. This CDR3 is CASSLASGSATQYF. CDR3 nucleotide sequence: TGTGCCAGCAGTTTGGCTAGCGGGAGTGCTACGCAGTATTTT.

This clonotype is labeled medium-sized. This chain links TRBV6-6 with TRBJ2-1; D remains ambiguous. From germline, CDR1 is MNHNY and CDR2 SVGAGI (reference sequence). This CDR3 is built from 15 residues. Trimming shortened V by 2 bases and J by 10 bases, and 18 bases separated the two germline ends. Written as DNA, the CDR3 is TGTGCCAGCAGTTACGCCGACTTCCGGTGGAACGAGCAGTTCTTC. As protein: CASSYADFRWNEQFF.